This paragraph covers one T cell receptor (beta chain) sequence. V was clipped by 2 bases and J by 6 bases; unmatched bases: 8. The CDR3 sequence is 16 residues long. The germline V gene has CDR1 SGDLS and CDR2 YYNGEE. In the authors' methods: Amplifying reference gene primers gave estimates of nucleated cell counts. TCRdb's table, derived via immunoSEQ multiplex PCR, lists solely in-frame clones and lacks some. From that table come the V and J calls and clone size; the DNA was used to work out D and trimming. The repertoire holds hundreds of thousands of clones, about four fifths seen once, with 2.5% to 3% in the top ten. This entry belongs to a study of blood T cell repertoires in COVID-19. Study overall: Both acute and convalescent COVID-19 samples were obtained from the United States, Italy and Spain. T cells, B-cell-depleted T cells, or PBMCs supplied cDNA or gDNA.

This chain joins TRBV9 and TRBJ1-5, with 10 bases identical to TRBD1. Sample: peripheral blood. This clonotype was obtained from a woman in her forties with active or convalescent COVID-19. CDR3 region: CASSVTGGTGAQPQHF. The CDR3 bases are TGTGCCAGCAGCGTGACCGGAGGGACAGGGGCTCAGCCCCAGCATTTT.